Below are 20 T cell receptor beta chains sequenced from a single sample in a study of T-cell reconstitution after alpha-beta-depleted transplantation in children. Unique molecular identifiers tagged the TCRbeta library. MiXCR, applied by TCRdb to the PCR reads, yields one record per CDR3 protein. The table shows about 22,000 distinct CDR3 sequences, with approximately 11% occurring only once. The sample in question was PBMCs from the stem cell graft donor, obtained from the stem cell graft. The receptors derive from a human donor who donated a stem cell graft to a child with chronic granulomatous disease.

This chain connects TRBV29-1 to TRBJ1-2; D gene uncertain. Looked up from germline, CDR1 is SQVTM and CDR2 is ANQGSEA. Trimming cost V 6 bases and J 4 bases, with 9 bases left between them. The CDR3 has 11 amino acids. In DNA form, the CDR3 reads TGCAGCGTGAGAGCCGGCTATGGCTACACCTTC. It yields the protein CSVRAGYGYTF.

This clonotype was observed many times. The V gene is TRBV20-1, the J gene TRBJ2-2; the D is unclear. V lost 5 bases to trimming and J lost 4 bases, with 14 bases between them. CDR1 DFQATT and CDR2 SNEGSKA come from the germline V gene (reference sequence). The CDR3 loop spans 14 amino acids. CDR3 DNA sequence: TGCAGTGCTGGGGAAATAGTGGGCACCGGGGAGCTGTTTTTT. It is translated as CSAGEIVGTGELFF.

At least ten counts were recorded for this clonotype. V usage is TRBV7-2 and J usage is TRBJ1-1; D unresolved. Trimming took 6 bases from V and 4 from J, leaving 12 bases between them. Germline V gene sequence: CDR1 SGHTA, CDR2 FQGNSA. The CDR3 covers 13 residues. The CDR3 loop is CASSLGVGTEAFF. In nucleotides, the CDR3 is TGTGCCAGCAGTCTGGGTGTGGGCACTGAAGCTTTCTTT.

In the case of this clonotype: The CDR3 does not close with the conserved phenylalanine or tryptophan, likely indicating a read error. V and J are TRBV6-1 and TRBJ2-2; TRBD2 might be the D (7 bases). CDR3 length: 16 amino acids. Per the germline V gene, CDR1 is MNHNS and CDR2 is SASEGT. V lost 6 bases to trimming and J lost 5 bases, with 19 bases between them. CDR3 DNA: TGTGCCAGCAGCCTTTTAGCGCGGGGGCAGACCGGGGAGCTGTTTTTG. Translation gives CASSLLARGQTGELFL.

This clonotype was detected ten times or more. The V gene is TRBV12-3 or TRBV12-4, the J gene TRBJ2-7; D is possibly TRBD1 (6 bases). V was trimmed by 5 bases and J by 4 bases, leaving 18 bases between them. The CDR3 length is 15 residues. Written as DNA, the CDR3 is TGTGCCAGCAGTCCGGCGTCAGGGGTGCAATACGAGCAGTACTTC. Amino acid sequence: CASSPASGVQYEQYF.

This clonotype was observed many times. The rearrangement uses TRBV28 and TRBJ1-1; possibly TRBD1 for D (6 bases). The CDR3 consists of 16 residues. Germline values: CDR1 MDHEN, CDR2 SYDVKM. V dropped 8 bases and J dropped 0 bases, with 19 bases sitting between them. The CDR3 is CASSESGAYMNTEAFF. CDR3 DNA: TGTGCCAGCTCGGAGTCGGGGGCATACATGAACACTGAAGCTTTCTTT.

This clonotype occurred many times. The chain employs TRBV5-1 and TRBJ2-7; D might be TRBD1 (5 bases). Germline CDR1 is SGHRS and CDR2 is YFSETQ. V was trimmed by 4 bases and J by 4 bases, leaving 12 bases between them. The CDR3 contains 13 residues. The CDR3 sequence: CASSTGHTYEQYF. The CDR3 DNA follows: TGCGCCAGCAGCACAGGACATACTTACGAGCAGTACTTC. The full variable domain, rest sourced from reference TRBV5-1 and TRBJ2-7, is KAGVTQTPRYLIKTRGQQVTLSCSPISGHRSVSWYQQTPGQGLQFLFEYFSETQRNKGNFPGRFSGRQFSNSRSEMNVSTLELGDSALYLCASSTGHTYEQYFGPGTRLTVT.

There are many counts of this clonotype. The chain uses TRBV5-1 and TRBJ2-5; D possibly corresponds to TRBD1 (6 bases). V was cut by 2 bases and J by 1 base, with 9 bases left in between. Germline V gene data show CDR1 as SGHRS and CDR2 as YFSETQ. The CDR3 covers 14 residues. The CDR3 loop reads CASSLGGSQETQYF. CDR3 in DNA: TGCGCCAGCAGCTTAGGGGGATCCCAAGAGACCCAGTACTTC. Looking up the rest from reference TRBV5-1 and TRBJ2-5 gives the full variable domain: KAGVTQTPRYLIKTRGQQVTLSCSPISGHRSVSWYQQTPGQGLQFLFEYFSETQRNKGNFPGRFSGRQFSNSRSEMNVSTLELGDSALYLCASSLGGSQETQYFGPGTRLLVL.

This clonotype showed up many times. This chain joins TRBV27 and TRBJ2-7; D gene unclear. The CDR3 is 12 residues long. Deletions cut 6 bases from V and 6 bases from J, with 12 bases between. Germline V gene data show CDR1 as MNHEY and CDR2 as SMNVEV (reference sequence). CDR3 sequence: CASRGDSGEQYF. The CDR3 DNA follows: TGTGCCAGCAGGGGTGACTCTGGCGAGCAGTACTTC.

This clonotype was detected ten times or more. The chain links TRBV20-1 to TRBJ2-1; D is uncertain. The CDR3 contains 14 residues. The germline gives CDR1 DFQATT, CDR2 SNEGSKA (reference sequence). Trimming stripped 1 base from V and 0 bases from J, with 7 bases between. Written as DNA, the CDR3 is TGCAGTGCTAGAGGGAGAAACTCCTACAATGAGCAGTTCTTC. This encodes CSARGRNSYNEQFF.

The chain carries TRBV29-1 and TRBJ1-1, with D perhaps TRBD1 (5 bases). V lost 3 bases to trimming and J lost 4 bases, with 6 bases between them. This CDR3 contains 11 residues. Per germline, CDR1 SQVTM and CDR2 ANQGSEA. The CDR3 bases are TGCAGCGTTGACGGGGGCACTGAAGCTTTCTTT. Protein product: CSVDGGTEAFF.

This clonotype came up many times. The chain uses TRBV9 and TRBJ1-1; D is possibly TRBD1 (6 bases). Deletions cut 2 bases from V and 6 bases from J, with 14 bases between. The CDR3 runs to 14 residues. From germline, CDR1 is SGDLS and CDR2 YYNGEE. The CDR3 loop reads CASSVGGGTPEAFF. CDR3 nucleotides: TGTGCCAGCAGCGTGGGGGGGGGCACCCCTGAAGCTTTCTTT.

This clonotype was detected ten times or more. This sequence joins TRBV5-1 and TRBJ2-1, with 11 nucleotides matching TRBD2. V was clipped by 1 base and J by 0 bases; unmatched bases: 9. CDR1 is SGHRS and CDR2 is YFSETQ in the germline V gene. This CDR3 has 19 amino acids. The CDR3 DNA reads TGCGCCAGCAGCTTGTCGGCTAGCGGGGGGCTAACCTCCTACAATGAGCAGTTCTTC. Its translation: CASSLSASGGLTSYNEQFF. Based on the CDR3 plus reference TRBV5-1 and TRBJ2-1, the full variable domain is KAGVTQTPRYLIKTRGQQVTLSCSPISGHRSVSWYQQTPGQGLQFLFEYFSETQRNKGNFPGRFSGRQFSNSRSEMNVSTLELGDSALYLCASSLSASGGLTSYNEQFFGPGTRLTVL.

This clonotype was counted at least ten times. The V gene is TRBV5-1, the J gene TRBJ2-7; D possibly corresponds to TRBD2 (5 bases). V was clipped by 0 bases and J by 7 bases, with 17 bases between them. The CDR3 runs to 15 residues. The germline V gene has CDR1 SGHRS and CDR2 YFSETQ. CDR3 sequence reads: CASSLVGNPDGEQYF. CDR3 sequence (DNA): TGCGCCAGCAGCTTGGTCGGGAACCCCGATGGGGAGCAGTACTTC.

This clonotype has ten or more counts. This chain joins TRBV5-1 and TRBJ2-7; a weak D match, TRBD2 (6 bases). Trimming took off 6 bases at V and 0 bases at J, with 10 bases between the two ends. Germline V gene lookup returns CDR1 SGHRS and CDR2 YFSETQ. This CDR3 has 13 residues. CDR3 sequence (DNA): TGCGCCAGCAACGTGGAGGGCTCCTACGAGCAGTACTTC. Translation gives CASNVEGSYEQYF.

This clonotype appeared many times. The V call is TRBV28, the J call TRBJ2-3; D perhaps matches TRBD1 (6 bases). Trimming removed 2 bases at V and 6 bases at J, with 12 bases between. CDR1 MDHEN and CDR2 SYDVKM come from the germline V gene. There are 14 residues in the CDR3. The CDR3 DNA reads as TGTGCCAGCAGTTTAGGGCAGGGGATGGATACGCAGTATTTT. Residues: CASSLGQGMDTQYF.

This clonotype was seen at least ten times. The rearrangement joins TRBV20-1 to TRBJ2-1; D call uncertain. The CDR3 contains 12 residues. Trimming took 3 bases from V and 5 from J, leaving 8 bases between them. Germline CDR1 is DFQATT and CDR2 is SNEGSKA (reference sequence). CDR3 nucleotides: TGCAGTGCTAGCGTCACTAACAATGAGCAGTTCTTC. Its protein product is CSASVTNNEQFF.

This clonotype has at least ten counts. The CDR3 region is CASRMTGAILRGYF. In DNA form, the CDR3 reads TGTGCCAGCAGGATGACAGGAGCTATCCTACGGGGGTACTTC. V and J are TRBV6-1 and TRBJ2-7; possible D gene TRBD1, 6 bases. This CDR3 is built from 14 residues. The ends were cut back, 6 bases at V and 12 bases at J, with 24 bases in the middle. Germline V gives CDR1 MNHNS, CDR2 SASEGT.

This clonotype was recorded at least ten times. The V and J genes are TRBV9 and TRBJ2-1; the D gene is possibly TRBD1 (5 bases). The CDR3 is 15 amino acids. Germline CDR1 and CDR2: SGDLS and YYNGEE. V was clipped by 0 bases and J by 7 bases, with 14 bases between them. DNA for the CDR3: TGTGCCAGCAGCGTAGCGACAGAGCCCAGGAATGAGCAGTTCTTC. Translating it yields CASSVATEPRNEQFF.

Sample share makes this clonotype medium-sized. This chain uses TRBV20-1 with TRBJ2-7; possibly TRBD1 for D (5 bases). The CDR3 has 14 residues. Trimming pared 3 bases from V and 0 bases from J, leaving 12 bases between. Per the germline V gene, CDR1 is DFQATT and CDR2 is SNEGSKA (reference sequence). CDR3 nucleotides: TGCAGTGCTAGTCTCCAGGGCATCTCCTACGAGCAGTACTTC. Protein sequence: CSASLQGISYEQYF.